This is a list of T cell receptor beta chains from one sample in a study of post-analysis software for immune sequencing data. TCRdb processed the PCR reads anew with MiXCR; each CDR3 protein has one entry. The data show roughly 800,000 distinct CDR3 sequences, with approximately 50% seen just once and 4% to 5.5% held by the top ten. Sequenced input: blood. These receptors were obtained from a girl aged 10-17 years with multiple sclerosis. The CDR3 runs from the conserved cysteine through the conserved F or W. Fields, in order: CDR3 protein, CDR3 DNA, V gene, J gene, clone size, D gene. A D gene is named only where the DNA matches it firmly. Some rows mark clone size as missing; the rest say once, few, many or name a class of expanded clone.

cdr3_aa: CASSYFDRGNEQFF
cdr3_nt: TGTGCCAGCAGTTACTTCGACAGGGGCAATGAGCAGTTCTTC
v_call: TRBV6-5
j_call: TRBJ2-1
clone_size: -
d_call: TRBD1

cdr3_aa: CASSSDPGLGDTQYF
cdr3_nt: TGCGCCAGCAGCTCAGACCCGGGGTTGGGAGATACGCAGTATTTT
v_call: TRBV5-1
j_call: TRBJ2-3
clone_size: -
d_call: -

cdr3_aa: CATSILAGGPNEQFF
cdr3_nt: TGTGCCACCAGCATTTTAGCGGGAGGGCCCAATGAGCAGTTCTTC
v_call: TRBV15
j_call: TRBJ2-1
clone_size: -
d_call: TRBD2

cdr3_aa: CASSVRQGADTQYF
cdr3_nt: TGTGCCAGCAGCGTGAGGCAGGGGGCAGATACGCAGTATTTT
v_call: TRBV9
j_call: TRBJ2-3
clone_size: -
d_call: TRBD1

cdr3_aa: CASTPSPGSHF
cdr3_nt: TGTGCCAGCACTCCCTCCCCGGGATCCCACTTC
v_call: TRBV6-2/TRBV6-3
j_call: TRBJ2-5
clone_size: -
d_call: -

cdr3_aa: CASTVNRGIPEQYF
cdr3_nt: TGTGCCAGCACCGTTAACAGGGGAATACCCGAGCAGTACTTC
v_call: TRBV6-6
j_call: TRBJ2-7
clone_size: few
d_call: TRBD1

cdr3_aa: CASSLAQRGVTTQYF
cdr3_nt: TGTGCCAGCAGCTTAGCCCAGCGGGGGGTAACGACGCAGTATTTT
v_call: TRBV7-2
j_call: TRBJ2-3
clone_size: few
d_call: TRBD2

cdr3_aa: CSATRTGRSIHEQYF
cdr3_nt: TGCAGTGCTACTCGGACAGGGAGAAGCATCCACGAGCAGTACTTC
v_call: TRBV20-1
j_call: TRBJ2-7
clone_size: few
d_call: TRBD1

cdr3_aa: CASSVVQLSMNTEAFF
cdr3_nt: TGTGCCAGCAGCGTAGTACAGCTGTCCATGAACACTGAAGCTTTCTTT
v_call: TRBV9
j_call: TRBJ1-1
clone_size: -
d_call: -

cdr3_aa: CASGIRGGANVLTF
cdr3_nt: TGCGCCAGCGGGATCAGGGGTGGGGCCAACGTCCTGACTTTC
v_call: TRBV5-1
j_call: TRBJ2-6
clone_size: -
d_call: -

cdr3_aa: CASRPNTRVGQPQHF
cdr3_nt: TGTGCCAGCAGACCTAACACCAGGGTAGGCCAGCCCCAGCATTTT
v_call: TRBV12-3/TRBV12-4
j_call: TRBJ1-5
clone_size: -
d_call: -

cdr3_aa: CASSLLPGLAGGLRNEQFF
cdr3_nt: TGCGCCAGCAGCCTACTCCCGGGACTAGCGGGAGGCCTTCGGAATGAGCAGTTCTTC
v_call: TRBV5-1
j_call: TRBJ2-1
clone_size: -
d_call: TRBD2

cdr3_aa: CASSQEGGQGLLKQYF
cdr3_nt: TGTGCCAGCAGCCAAGAGGGGGGACAGGGCCTCTTGAAGCAGTACTTC
v_call: TRBV3-1
j_call: TRBJ2-7
clone_size: -
d_call: TRBD1

cdr3_aa: CASSVGAGAGETQYF
cdr3_nt: TGTGCCAGCAGCGTTGGAGCGGGGGCCGGGGAGACCCAGTACTTC
v_call: TRBV12-3/TRBV12-4
j_call: TRBJ2-5
clone_size: -
d_call: TRBD2

cdr3_aa: CASSYALAEPYEQYF
cdr3_nt: TGTGCCAGCAGTTACGCACTAGCGGAACCCTACGAGCAGTACTTC
v_call: TRBV6-5
j_call: TRBJ2-7
clone_size: -
d_call: TRBD2

cdr3_aa: CSAIAPNSGSRETQYF
cdr3_nt: TGCAGTGCTATAGCCCCTAATAGCGGGAGTAGGGAGACCCAGTACTTC
v_call: TRBV20-1
j_call: TRBJ2-5
clone_size: few
d_call: TRBD2

cdr3_aa: CASSLETDYNSPLHF
cdr3_nt: TGTGCCAGCAGCTTGGAAACAGATTATAATTCACCCCTCCACTTT
v_call: TRBV5-5
j_call: TRBJ1-6
clone_size: -
d_call: -

cdr3_aa: CASSFLLDSYEQYF
cdr3_nt: TGTGCCAGCAGTTTCCTACTTGACTCCTACGAGCAGTACTTC
v_call: TRBV6-5
j_call: TRBJ2-7
clone_size: few
d_call: -

cdr3_aa: CASSFRGETQYF
cdr3_nt: TGTGCCAGCAGCTTTAGAGGGGAGACCCAGTACTTC
v_call: TRBV5-1
j_call: TRBJ2-5
clone_size: many
d_call: -

cdr3_aa: CASVWGLRGHYGYTF
cdr3_nt: TGTGCCAGCGTGTGGGGCCTCAGAGGGCACTATGGCTACACCTTC
v_call: TRBV2
j_call: TRBJ1-2
clone_size: -
d_call: -

cdr3_aa: CATSRVVGAGGSYEQYF
cdr3_nt: TGTGCCACCAGCAGAGTAGTTGGAGCGGGGGGATCGTACGAGCAGTACTTC
v_call: TRBV15
j_call: TRBJ2-7
clone_size: -
d_call: TRBD2

cdr3_aa: CASSRLWGENYGYTF
cdr3_nt: TGTGCCAGCAGCCGCCTGTGGGGAGAGAACTATGGCTACACCTTC
v_call: TRBV27
j_call: TRBJ1-2
clone_size: -
d_call: -

cdr3_aa: CASSPGRPTVVNEQFF
cdr3_nt: TGTGCCAGCAGCCCGGGACGCCCTACGGTGGTGAATGAGCAGTTCTTC
v_call: TRBV12-3/TRBV12-4
j_call: TRBJ2-1
clone_size: -
d_call: -

cdr3_aa: CASSLRRPLTGETQYF
cdr3_nt: TGCGCCAGCAGCTTGAGGCGACCCTTAACGGGAGAGACCCAGTACTTC
v_call: TRBV5-1
j_call: TRBJ2-5
clone_size: -
d_call: -

cdr3_aa: CASSLVVGTLVQETQYF
cdr3_nt: TGTGCCAGCAGCTTAGTTGTAGGGACTTTGGTACAAGAGACCCAGTACTTC
v_call: TRBV11-2
j_call: TRBJ2-5
clone_size: few
d_call: -

cdr3_aa: CSARALTIYEQYF
cdr3_nt: TGCAGTGCTAGAGCACTTACTATCTACGAGCAGTACTTC
v_call: TRBV20-1
j_call: TRBJ2-7
clone_size: -
d_call: -

cdr3_aa: CASSLEGDGTDTQYF
cdr3_nt: TGTGCCAGCAGCCTGGAAGGAGATGGCACAGATACGCAGTATTTT
v_call: TRBV7-9
j_call: TRBJ2-3
clone_size: -
d_call: -

cdr3_aa: CASSGVGSSYNEQFF
cdr3_nt: TGTGCCAGCAGCGGCGTCGGGAGCTCCTACAATGAGCAGTTCTTC
v_call: TRBV12-3/TRBV12-4
j_call: TRBJ2-1
clone_size: -
d_call: -

cdr3_aa: CASSDGRTAETQYF
cdr3_nt: TGTGCCAGCAGTGATGGGAGGACAGCCGAGACCCAGTACTTC
v_call: TRBV25-1
j_call: TRBJ2-5
clone_size: -
d_call: -

cdr3_aa: CASSRQGARQPQHF
cdr3_nt: TGTGCCAGCAGCCGTCAGGGGGCGCGTCAGCCCCAGCATTTT
v_call: TRBV7-2
j_call: TRBJ1-5
clone_size: few
d_call: TRBD1

cdr3_aa: CASSLEAGQETQYF
cdr3_nt: TGTGCCAGCAGCTTAGAGGCGGGACAAGAGACCCAGTACTTC
v_call: TRBV7-2
j_call: TRBJ2-5
clone_size: few
d_call: -

cdr3_aa: CATSNISRNIQYF
cdr3_nt: TGTGCCACCAGCAATATTTCGCGAAACATTCAGTACTTC
v_call: TRBV15
j_call: TRBJ2-4
clone_size: -
d_call: -

cdr3_aa: CASSLETEQLQETQYF
cdr3_nt: TGCGCCAGCAGCTTGGAGACAGAACAGTTACAAGAGACCCAGTACTTC
v_call: TRBV5-1
j_call: TRBJ2-5
clone_size: -
d_call: -

cdr3_aa: CASSFSAGGPGNEQFF
cdr3_nt: TGCGCCAGCAGCTTTTCTGCGGGAGGGCCAGGCAATGAGCAGTTCTTC
v_call: TRBV5-1
j_call: TRBJ2-1
clone_size: -
d_call: TRBD2

cdr3_aa: CSATTSGAMGEQFF
cdr3_nt: TGCAGTGCTACCACTAGCGGGGCTATGGGTGAGCAGTTCTTC
v_call: TRBV20-1
j_call: TRBJ2-1
clone_size: -
d_call: TRBD2

cdr3_aa: CASSKGGTSSGANVLTF
cdr3_nt: TGTGCCAGCAGCAAAGGGGGTACTAGCTCTGGGGCCAACGTCCTGACTTTC
v_call: TRBV21-1
j_call: TRBJ2-6
clone_size: -
d_call: -

cdr3_aa: CASSTLRTDYGYTF
cdr3_nt: TGTGCCAGCAGTACCCTCCGGACAGACTATGGCTACACCTTC
v_call: TRBV27
j_call: TRBJ1-2
clone_size: -
d_call: -

cdr3_aa: CASSLGGADYGYTF
cdr3_nt: TGCGCCAGCAGCTTGGGAGGGGCCGACTATGGCTACACCTTC
v_call: TRBV5-1
j_call: TRBJ1-2
clone_size: -
d_call: -

cdr3_aa: CASSRYSGTGGIGFSGNTIYF
cdr3_nt: TGTGCCAGCAGCCGTTACTCCGGGACAGGGGGCATCGGTTTTTCTGGGAACACCATATATTTT
v_call: TRBV4-2
j_call: TRBJ1-3
clone_size: -
d_call: TRBD1

cdr3_aa: CAISWRPDTDTQYF
cdr3_nt: TGTGCCATCAGCTGGCGGCCCGACACAGATACGCAGTATTTT
v_call: TRBV10-3
j_call: TRBJ2-3
clone_size: -
d_call: -

cdr3_aa: CASSQDGLAGAFSSYNEQFF
cdr3_nt: TGTGCCAGCAGCCAAGATGGACTAGCGGGAGCTTTCAGCTCCTACAATGAGCAGTTCTTC
v_call: TRBV4-2
j_call: TRBJ2-1
clone_size: few
d_call: TRBD2

cdr3_aa: CAWSPPGTDYQPQHF
cdr3_nt: TGTGCCTGGAGTCCGCCCGGGACAGATTATCAGCCCCAGCATTTT
v_call: TRBV30
j_call: TRBJ1-5
clone_size: -
d_call: TRBD1

cdr3_aa: CSAAGTGFGRNEQFF
cdr3_nt: TGCAGTGCTGCCGGGACAGGGTTTGGGCGCAATGAGCAGTTCTTC
v_call: TRBV20-1
j_call: TRBJ2-1
clone_size: -
d_call: TRBD1

cdr3_aa: CASSYGGRETQYF
cdr3_nt: TGTGCCAGCAGTTACGGGGGACGAGAGACCCAGTACTTC
v_call: TRBV6-5
j_call: TRBJ2-5
clone_size: -
d_call: -